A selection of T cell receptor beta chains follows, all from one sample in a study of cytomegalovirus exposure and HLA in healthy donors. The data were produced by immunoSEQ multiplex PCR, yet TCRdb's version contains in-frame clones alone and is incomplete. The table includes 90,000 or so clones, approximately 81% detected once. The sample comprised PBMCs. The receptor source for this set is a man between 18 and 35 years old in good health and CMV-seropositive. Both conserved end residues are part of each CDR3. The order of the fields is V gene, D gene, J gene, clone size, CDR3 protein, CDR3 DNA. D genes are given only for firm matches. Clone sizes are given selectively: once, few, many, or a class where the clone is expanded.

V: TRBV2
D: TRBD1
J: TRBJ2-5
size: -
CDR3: CASRGGTGAYQETQYF
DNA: TGTGCCAGCAGGGGAGGGACAGGGGCGTACCAAGAGACCCAGTACTTC

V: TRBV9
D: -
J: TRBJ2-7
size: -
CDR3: CASSPSPSGYEQYF
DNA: TGTGCCAGCAGCCCGTCCCCGAGTGGCTACGAGCAGTACTTC

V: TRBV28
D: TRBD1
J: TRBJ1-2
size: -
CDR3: CASRDTGQIYGYTF
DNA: TGTGCCAGCAGGGACACGGGACAGATCTATGGCTACACCTTC

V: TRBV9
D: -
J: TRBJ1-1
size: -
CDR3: CASSVGGRNTEAFF
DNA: TGTGCCAGCAGCGTAGGCGGGCGGAACACTGAAGCTTTCTTT

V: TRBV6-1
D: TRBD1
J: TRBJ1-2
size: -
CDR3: CASSEETGGYGYTF
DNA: TGTGCCAGCAGTGAAGAAACAGGGGGCTATGGCTACACCTTC

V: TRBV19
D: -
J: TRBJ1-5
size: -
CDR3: CASSIEVQQPQHF
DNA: TGTGCCAGTAGTATTGAGGTGCAACAGCCCCAGCATTTT

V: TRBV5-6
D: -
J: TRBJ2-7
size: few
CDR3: CASSTVAASYEQYF
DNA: TGTGCCAGCAGCACGGTAGCGGCATCCTACGAGCAGTACTTC

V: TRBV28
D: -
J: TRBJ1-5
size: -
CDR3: CASTPGGNQPQHF
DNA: TGTGCCAGCACCCCGGGGGGCAATCAGCCCCAGCATTTT

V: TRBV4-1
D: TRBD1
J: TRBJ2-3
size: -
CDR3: CASSARDRGLRTDTQYF
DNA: TGCGCCAGCAGCGCCCGGGACAGGGGCCTCCGCACAGATACGCAGTATTTT

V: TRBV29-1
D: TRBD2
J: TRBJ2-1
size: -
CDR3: CSVEGMASGNEQFF
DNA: TGCAGCGTTGAAGGTATGGCTAGCGGTAATGAGCAGTTCTTC

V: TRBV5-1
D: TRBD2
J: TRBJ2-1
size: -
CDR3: CASSFFTSGRANEQFF
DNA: TGCGCCAGCAGTTTCTTTACTAGCGGGAGGGCCAATGAGCAGTTCTTC

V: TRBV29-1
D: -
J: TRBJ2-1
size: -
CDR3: CSGRGGNEQFF
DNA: TGCAGCGGCCGGGGTGGGAATGAGCAGTTCTTC

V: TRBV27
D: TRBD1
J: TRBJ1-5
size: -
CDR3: CASSPSRDSPFNQPQHF
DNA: TGTGCCAGCAGCCCTAGCCGGGACAGTCCCTTCAATCAGCCCCAGCATTTT

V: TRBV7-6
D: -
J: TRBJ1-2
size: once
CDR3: CASSLGQFTNYGYTF
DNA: TGTGCCAGCAGCTTAGGACAGTTTACTAACTATGGCTACACCTTC

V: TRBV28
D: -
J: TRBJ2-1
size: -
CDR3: CASRAEEGATYSSYNEQFF
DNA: TGTGCCAGCAGGGCCGAGGAGGGGGCTACATATAGCTCCTACAATGAGCAGTTCTTC

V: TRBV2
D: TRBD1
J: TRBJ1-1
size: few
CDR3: CASSGQAAEAFF
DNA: TGTGCCAGCAGCGGACAGGCCGCTGAAGCTTTCTTT

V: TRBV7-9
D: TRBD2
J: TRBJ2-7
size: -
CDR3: CASSFGGRGEQYF
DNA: TGTGCCAGCAGCTTCGGCGGGAGAGGCGAGCAGTACTTC

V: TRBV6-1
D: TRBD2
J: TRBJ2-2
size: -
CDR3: CASRDQGGWLFF
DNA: TGTGCCAGCAGAGATCAGGGAGGGTGGCTGTTTTTT

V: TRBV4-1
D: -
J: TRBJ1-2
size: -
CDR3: CASSQLLQGLGGNYGYTF
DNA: TGCGCCAGCAGCCAATTGCTACAGGGTTTGGGCGGTAACTATGGCTACACCTTC

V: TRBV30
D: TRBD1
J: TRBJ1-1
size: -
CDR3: CAWSVQGYTEAFF
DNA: TGTGCCTGGAGTGTACAGGGGTACACTGAAGCTTTCTTT

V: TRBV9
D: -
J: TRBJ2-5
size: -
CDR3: CASSVPGSPGGETQYF
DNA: TGTGCCAGCAGCGTCCCAGGGTCTCCAGGAGGGGAGACCCAGTACTTC

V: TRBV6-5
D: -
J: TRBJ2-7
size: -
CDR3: CASRRDSFGEQYF
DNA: TGTGCCAGCAGGCGGGACAGCTTCGGCGAGCAGTACTTC

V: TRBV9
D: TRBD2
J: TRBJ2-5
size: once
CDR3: CASSVLAGVGVTQYF
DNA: TGTGCCAGCAGCGTTCTAGCGGGGGTGGGCGTGACCCAGTACTTC

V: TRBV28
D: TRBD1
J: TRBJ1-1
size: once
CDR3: CASRRQGNSNTEAFF
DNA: TGTGCCAGCAGAAGACAGGGAAATTCGAACACTGAAGCTTTCTTT

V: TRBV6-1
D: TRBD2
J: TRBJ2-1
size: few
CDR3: CASKLAGGQGEQFF
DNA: TGTGCCAGCAAGCTAGCGGGAGGGCAGGGTGAGCAGTTCTTC

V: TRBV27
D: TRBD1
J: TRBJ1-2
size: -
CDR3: CASSDRGLDGYTF
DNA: TGTGCCAGCTCGGACAGGGGGCTTGATGGCTACACCTTC

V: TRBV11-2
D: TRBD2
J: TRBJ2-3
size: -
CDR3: CASSLALAGPGTDTQYF
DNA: TGTGCCAGCAGCTTAGCCCTAGCGGGACCCGGCACAGATACGCAGTATTTT

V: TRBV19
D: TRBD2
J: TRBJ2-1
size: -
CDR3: CASRTSGSNNEQFF
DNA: TGTGCCAGTAGGACTAGCGGGAGTAACAATGAGCAGTTCTTC

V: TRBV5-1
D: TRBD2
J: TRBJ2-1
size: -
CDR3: CASSWSGRAFDEQFF
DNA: TGCGCCAGCAGCTGGAGCGGGAGGGCCTTTGATGAGCAGTTCTTC

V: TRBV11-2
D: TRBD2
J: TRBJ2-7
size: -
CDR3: CASSPNILADYEQYF
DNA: TGTGCCAGCAGCCCGAACATCCTAGCGGACTACGAGCAGTACTTC

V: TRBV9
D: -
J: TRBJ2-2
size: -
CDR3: CASSVYSGMGTGELFF
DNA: TGTGCCAGCAGCGTATATAGCGGCATGGGCACCGGGGAGCTGTTTTTT

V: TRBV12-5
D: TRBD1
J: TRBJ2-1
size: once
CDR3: CASGLMLGTGGYNEQFF
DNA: TGTGCTAGTGGTTTGATGTTGGGGACAGGGGGCTACAATGAGCAGTTCTTC

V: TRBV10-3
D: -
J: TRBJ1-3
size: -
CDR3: CAIRDYSGNTIYF
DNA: TGTGCCATCAGGGACTATTCCGGAAACACCATATATTTT

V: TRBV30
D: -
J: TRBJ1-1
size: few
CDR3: CAWSPRHFEAFF
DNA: TGTGCCTGGAGTCCTCGACACTTTGAAGCTTTCTTT

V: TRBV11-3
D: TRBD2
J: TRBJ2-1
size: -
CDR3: CASSPHGTSGRSDEQFF
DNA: TGTGCCAGCAGCCCGCACGGGACTAGCGGGAGATCGGATGAGCAGTTCTTC

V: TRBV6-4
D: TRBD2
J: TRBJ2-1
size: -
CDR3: CASRLTSGFYNEQFF
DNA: TGTGCCAGCAGGCTGACTAGCGGGTTCTACAATGAGCAGTTCTTC

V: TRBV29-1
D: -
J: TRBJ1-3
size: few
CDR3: CSVSTGIYSGNTIYF
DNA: TGCAGCGTTTCCACAGGGATCTACTCTGGAAACACCATATATTTT

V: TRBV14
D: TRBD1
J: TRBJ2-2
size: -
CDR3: CASGQGAFTGELFF
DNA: TGTGCCAGCGGACAGGGGGCTTTCACCGGGGAGCTGTTTTTT

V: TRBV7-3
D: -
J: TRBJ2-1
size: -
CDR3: CASSLTSNDEQFF
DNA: TGTGCCAGCAGCCTCACTAGTAACGATGAGCAGTTCTTC

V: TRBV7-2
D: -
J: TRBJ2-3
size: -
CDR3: CASSSPRRLVPLADTQYF
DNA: TGTGCCAGCAGCTCTCCCCGGAGACTAGTCCCCCTGGCAGATACGCAGTATTTT

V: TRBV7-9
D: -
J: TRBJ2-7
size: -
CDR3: CASSYMGVNEQYF
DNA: TGTGCCAGCAGCTACATGGGAGTCAACGAGCAGTACTTC

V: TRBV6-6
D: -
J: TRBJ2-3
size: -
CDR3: CATCEGDTQYF
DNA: TGTGCCACCTGCGAGGGAGATACGCAGTATTTT

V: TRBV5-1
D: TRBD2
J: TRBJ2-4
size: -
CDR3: CASSLGGEGAKNIQYF
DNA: TGCGCCAGCAGCTTGGGGGGGGAGGGAGCCAAAAACATTCAGTACTTC

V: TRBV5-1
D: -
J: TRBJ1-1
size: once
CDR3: CASSRTGNTEAFF
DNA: TGCGCCAGCAGCCGAACAGGGAACACTGAAGCTTTCTTT

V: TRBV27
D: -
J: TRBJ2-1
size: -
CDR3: CASRGGASYNEQFF
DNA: TGTGCCAGCAGAGGGGGGGCCTCCTACAATGAGCAGTTCTTC

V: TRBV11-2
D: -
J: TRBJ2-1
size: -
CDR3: CASSFLADNSYNEQFF
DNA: TGTGCCAGCAGCTTCTTAGCGGACAACTCCTACAATGAGCAGTTCTTC